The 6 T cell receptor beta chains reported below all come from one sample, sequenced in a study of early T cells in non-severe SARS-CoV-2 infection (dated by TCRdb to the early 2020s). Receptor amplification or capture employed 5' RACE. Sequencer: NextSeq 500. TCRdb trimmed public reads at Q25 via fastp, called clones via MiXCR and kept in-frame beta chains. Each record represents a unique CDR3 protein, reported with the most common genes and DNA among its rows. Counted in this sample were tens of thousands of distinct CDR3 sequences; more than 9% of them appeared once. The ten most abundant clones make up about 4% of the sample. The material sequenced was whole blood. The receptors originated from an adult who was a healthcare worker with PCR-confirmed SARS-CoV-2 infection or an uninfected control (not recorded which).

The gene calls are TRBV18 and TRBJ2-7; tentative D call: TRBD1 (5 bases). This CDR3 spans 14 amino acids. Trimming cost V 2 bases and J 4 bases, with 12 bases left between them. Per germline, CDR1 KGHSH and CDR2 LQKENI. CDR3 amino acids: CASSPLGAGYEQYF. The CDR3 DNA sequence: TGTGCCAGCTCACCATTAGGGGCAGGGTACGAGCAGTACTTC.

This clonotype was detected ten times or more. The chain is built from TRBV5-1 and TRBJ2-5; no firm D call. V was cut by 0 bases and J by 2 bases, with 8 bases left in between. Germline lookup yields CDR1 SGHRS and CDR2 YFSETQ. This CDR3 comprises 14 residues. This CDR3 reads CASSLGALQETQYF. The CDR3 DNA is TGCGCCAGCAGCTTGGGGGCTTTGCAAGAGACCCAGTACTTC.

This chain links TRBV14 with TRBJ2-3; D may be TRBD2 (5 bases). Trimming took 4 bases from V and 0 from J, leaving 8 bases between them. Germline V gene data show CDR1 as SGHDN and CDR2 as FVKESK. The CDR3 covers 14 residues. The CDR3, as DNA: TGTGCCAGCAGCCGATGGACTAGCACAGATACGCAGTATTTT. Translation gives CASSRWTSTDTQYF.

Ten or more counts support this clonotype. The CDR3 here is CASTSSSGRAFGELFF. CDR3 coding DNA: TGTGCCAGCACCTCATCTAGCGGGAGGGCCTTCGGGGAGCTGTTTTTT. The chain employs TRBV2 and TRBJ2-2; 12 bases are a match to TRBD2. The CDR3 extends over 16 amino acids. V shed 7 bases, J shed 7 bases, and the junction held 10 bases outside the gene matches. Germline CDR1 SNHLY, CDR2 FYNNEI.

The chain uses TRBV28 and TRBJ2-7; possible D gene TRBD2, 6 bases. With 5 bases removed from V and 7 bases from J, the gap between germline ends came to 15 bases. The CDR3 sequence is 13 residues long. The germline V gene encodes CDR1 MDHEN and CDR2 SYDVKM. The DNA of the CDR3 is TGTGCCAGCAGTCGGCGGGACTCCGGAGAGCAGTACTTC. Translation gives CASSRRDSGEQYF.

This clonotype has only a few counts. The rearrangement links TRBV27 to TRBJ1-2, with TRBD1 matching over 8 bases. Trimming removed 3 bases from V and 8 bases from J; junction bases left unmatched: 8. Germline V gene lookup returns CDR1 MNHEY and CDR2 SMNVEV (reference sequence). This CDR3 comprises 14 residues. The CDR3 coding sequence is TGTGCCAGCAGTTTCGGGACAGGTCTTCGAGGCTACACCTTC. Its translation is CASSFGTGLRGYTF.